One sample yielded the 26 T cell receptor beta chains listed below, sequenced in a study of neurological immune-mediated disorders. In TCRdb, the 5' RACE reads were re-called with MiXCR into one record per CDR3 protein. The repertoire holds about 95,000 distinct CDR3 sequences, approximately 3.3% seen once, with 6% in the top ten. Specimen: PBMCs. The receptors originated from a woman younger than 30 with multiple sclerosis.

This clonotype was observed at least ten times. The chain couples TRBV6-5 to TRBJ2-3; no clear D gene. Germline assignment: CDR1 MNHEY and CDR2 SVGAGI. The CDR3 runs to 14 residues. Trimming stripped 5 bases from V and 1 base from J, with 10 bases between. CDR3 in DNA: TGTGCCAGCAGTCCGACCTCAGGCACAGATACGCAGTATTTT. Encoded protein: CASSPTSGTDTQYF.

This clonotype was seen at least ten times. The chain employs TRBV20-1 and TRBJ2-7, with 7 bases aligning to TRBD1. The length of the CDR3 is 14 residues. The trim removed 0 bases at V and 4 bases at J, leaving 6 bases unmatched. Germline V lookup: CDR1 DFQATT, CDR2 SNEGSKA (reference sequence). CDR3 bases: TGCAGTGCTAGAGAACGACAGGGCTTATACGAGCAGTACTTC. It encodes CSARERQGLYEQYF.

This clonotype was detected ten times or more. Written as DNA, the CDR3 is TGTGCCAGCAGCCACCTCGGGACAGGAGCACTCAACTATGGCTACACCTTC. Translating gives CASSHLGTGALNYGYTF. This sequence joins TRBV4-2 and TRBJ1-2; TRBD1 aligns across 8 bases. This CDR3 comprises 17 residues. The germline gives CDR1 LGHNA, CDR2 YNFKEQ. Trimming cost V 3 bases and J 2 bases; bases outside gene matches: 11.

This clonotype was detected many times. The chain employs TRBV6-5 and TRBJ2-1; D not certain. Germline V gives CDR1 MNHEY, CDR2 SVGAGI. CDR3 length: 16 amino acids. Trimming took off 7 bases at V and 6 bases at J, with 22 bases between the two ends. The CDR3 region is CASKTGQSKRANEQFF. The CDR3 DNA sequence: TGTGCCAGCAAGACCGGCCAATCGAAAAGGGCCAATGAGCAGTTCTTC.

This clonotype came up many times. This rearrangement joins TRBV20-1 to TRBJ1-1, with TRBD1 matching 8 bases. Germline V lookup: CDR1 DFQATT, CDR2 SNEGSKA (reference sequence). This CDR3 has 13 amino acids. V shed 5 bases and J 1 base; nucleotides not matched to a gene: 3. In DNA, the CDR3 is TGCAGTGCTTGGGACAGGCGGAACACTGAAGCTTTCTTT. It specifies CSAWDRRNTEAFF.

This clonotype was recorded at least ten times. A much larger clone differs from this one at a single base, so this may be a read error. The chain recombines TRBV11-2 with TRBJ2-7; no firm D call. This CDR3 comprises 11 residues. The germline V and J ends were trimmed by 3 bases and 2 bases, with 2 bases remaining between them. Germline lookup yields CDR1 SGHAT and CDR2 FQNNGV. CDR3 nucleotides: TGTGCCAGCAGCTTTGCCTACGAGCAGTACTTC. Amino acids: CASSFAYEQYF.

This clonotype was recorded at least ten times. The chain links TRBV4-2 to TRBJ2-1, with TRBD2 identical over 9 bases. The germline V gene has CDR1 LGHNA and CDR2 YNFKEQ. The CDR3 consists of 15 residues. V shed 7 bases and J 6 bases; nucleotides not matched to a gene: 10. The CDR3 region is CASKGSGGLGNEQFF. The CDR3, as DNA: TGTGCCAGCAAGGGCAGCGGGGGGCTCGGCAATGAGCAGTTCTTC.

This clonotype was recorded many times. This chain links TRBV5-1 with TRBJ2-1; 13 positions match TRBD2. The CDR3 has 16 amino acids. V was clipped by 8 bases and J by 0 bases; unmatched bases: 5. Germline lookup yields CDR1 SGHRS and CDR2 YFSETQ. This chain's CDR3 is CASGLAGDPSYNEQFF. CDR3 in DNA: TGCGCCAGTGGACTAGCGGGGGACCCCTCCTACAATGAGCAGTTCTTC.

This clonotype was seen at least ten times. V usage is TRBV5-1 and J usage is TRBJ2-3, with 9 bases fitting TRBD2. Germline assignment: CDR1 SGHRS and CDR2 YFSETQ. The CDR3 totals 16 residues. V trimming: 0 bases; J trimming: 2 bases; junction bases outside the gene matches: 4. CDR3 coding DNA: TGCGCCAGCAGCTTGGGACTAGCGGTCCTCACAGATACGCAGTATTTT. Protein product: CASSLGLAVLTDTQYF.

This chain's CDR3 is CSARDDRASDTQYF. The CDR3 DNA reads as TGCAGTGCTAGAGATGACCGGGCTTCAGATACGCAGTATTTT. This sequence joins TRBV20-1 and TRBJ2-3, with D unresolved. Per the germline V gene, CDR1 is DFQATT and CDR2 is SNEGSKA (reference sequence). The CDR3 totals 14 residues. Trimming took off 0 bases at V and 4 bases at J, with 11 bases between the two ends.

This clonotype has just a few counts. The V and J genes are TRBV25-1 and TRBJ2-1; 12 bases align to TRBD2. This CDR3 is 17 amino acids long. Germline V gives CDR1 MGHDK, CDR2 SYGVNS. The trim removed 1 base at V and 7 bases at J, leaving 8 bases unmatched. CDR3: CASSEFGLAGGPNEQFF. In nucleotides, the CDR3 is TGTGCCAGCAGTGAATTTGGCCTAGCGGGGGGGCCTAATGAGCAGTTCTTC.

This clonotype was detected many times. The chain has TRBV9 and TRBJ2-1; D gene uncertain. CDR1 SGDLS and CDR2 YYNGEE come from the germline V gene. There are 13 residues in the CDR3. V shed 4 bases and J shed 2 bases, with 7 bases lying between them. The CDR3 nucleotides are TGTGCCAGCAGCCCCCCGGCCTACAATGAGCAGTTCTTC. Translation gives CASSPPAYNEQFF.

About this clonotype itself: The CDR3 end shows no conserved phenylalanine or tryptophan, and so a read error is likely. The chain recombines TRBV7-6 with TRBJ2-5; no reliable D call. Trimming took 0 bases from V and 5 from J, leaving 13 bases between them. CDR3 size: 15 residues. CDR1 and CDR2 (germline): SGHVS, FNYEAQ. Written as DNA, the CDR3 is TGTGCCAGCAGCTTAGCGTACACCCCCGGGGAGACCCAGTACTTG. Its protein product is CASSLAYTPGETQYL.

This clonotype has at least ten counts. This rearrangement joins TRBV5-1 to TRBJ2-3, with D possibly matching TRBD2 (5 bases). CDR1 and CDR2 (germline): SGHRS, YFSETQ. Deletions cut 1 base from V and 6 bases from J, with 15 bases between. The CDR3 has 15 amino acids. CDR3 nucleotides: TGCGCCAGCAGCTTGAGGGAGTCCAAATCGGATACGCAGTATTTT. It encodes CASSLRESKSDTQYF.

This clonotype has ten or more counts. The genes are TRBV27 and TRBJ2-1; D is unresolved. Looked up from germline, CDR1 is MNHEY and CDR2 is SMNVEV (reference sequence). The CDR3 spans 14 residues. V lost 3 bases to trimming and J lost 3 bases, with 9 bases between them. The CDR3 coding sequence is TGTGCCAGCAGTTTTATGGGGAACTACAATGAGCAGTTCTTC. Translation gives CASSFMGNYNEQFF.

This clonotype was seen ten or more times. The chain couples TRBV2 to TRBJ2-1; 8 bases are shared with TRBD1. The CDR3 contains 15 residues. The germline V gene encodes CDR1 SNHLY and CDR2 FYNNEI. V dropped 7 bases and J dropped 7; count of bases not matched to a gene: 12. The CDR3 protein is CASIYGQGAGNEQFF. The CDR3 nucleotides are TGTGCCAGCATTTACGGGCAGGGGGCTGGAAATGAGCAGTTCTTC.

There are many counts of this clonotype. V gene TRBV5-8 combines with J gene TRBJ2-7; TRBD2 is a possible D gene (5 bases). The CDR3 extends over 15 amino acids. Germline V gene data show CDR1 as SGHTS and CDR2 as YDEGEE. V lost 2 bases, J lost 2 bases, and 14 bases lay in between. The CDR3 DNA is TGTGCCAGCAGCTTCGGGTCCCCGCGGGCCTACGAGCAGTACTTC. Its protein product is CASSFGSPRAYEQYF.

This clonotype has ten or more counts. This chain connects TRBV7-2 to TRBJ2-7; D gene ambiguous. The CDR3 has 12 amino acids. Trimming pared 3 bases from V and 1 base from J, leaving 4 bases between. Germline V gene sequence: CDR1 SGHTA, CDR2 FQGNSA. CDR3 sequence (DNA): TGTGCCAGCAGCTTCCCATCCTACGAGCAGTACTTC. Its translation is CASSFPSYEQYF.

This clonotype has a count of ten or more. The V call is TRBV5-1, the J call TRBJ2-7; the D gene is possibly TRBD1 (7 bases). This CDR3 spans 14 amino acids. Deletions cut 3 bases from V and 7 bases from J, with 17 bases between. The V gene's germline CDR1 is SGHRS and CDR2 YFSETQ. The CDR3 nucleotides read TGCGCCAGCAGCTCGGGACAGACGGGAGTGGAGCAGTACTTC. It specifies CASSSGQTGVEQYF.

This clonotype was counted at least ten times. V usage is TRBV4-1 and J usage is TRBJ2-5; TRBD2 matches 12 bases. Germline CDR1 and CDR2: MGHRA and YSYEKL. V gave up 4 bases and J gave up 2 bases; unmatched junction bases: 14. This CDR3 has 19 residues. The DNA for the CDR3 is TGCGCCAGCAGCCCGGGGTGGGGACTAGCGGGCGGAAAGCAAGAGACCCAGTACTTC. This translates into CASSPGWGLAGGKQETQYF.

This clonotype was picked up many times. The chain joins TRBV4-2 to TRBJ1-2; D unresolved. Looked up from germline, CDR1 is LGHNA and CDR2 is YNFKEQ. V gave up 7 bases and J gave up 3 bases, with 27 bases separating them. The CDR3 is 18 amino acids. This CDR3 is CASIPSPPGATSYYGYTF. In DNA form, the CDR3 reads TGTGCCAGCATCCCATCACCCCCAGGAGCGACATCCTACTATGGCTACACCTTC.

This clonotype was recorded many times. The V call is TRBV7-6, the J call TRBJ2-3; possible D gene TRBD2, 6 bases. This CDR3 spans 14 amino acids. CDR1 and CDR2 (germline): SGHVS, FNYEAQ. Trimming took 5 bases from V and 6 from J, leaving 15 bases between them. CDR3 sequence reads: CASSGGLDRDTQYF. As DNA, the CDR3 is TGTGCCAGCAGCGGGGGACTGGACCGCGATACGCAGTATTTT.

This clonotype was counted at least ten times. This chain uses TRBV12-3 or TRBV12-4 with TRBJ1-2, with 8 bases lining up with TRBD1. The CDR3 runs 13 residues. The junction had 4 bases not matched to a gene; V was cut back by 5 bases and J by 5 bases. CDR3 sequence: CASSPDREYGYTF. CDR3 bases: TGTGCCAGCAGTCCGGACAGGGAGTATGGCTACACCTTC.

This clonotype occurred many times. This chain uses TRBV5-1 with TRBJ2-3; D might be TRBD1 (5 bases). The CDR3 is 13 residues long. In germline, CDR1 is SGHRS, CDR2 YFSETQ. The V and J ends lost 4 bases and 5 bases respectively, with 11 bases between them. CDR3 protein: CASSVQGVDTQYF. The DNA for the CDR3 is TGCGCCAGCAGCGTCCAGGGTGTAGATACGCAGTATTTT.

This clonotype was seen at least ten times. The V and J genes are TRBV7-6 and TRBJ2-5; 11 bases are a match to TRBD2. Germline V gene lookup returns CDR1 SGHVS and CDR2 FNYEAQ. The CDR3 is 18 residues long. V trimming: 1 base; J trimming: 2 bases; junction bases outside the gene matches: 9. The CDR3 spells CASSLEVLAGGAQETQYF. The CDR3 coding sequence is TGTGCCAGCAGCTTAGAGGTGCTAGCGGGGGGTGCGCAAGAGACCCAGTACTTC.

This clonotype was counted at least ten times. This chain's CDR3 is CASSSPATPLDNEQFF. The DNA for the CDR3 is TGTGCCAGCAGCTCCCCGGCCACTCCGCTAGACAATGAGCAGTTCTTC. The rearrangement joins TRBV5-6 to TRBJ2-1, with D uncertain. The germline CDR1 and CDR2 sequences are SGHDT and YYEEEE. CDR3 length equals 16 residues. Trimming cost V 3 bases and J 5 bases, with 18 bases left between them.